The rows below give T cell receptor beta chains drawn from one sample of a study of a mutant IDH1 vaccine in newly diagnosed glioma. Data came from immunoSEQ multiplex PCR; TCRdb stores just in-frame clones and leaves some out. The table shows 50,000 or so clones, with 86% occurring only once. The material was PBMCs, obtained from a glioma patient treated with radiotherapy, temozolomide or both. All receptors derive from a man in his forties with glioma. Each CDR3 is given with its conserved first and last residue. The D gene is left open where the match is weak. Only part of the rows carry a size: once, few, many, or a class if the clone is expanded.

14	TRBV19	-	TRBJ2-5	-	TGTGCCAGTACCTCCGGCCCGTACCAAGAGACCCAGTACTTC	CASTSGPYQETQYF
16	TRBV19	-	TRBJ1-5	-	TGTGCCAGTAGTAGGGGTCGGGGGAATAGCAATCAGCCCCAGCATTTT	CASSRGRGNSNQPQHF
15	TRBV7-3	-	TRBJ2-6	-	TGTGCCAGCAGCGTGAAGCCTGCGGGGGCCAACGTCCTGACTTTC	CASSVKPAGANVLTF
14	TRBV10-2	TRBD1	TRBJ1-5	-	TGCGCCAGCAGGGGGACAGGCGACAATCAGCCCCAGCATTTT	CASRGTGDNQPQHF
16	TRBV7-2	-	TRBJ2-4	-	TGTGCCAGCAGCTTCATTCTAGCGCCTCCCAAAAACATTCAGTACTTC	CASSFILAPPKNIQYF
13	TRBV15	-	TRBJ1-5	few	TGTGCCACCAGCAAGGGGGTTGCTCAGCCCCAGCATTTT	CATSKGVAQPQHF
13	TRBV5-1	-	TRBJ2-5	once	TGCGCCAGCAGATCGAGCGGAGAAGAGACCCAGTACTTC	CASRSSGEETQYF
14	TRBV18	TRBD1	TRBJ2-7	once	TGTGCCAGCTCTGCCGATGGGACAGGGTTTGAGCAGTACTTC	CASSADGTGFEQYF
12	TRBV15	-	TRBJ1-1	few	TGTGCCACCAGCAGACTGAACACTGAAGCTTTCTTT	CATSRLNTEAFF
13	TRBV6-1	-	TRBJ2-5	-	TGTGCCAGCAGTAAGACAGACAAAGAGACCCAGTACTTC	CASSKTDKETQYF
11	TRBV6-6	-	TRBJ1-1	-	TGTGCCAGCAGTACAGTCGATGAAGCTTTCTTT	CASSTVDEAFF
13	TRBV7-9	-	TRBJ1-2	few	TGTGCCAGCAGCCCAGGACAGCGGCATGGCTACACCTTC	CASSPGQRHGYTF
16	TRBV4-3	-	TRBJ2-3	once	TGCGCCAGCAGCCAAGGATGGGGCGGTAGCACAGATACGCAGTATTTT	CASSQGWGGSTDTQYF
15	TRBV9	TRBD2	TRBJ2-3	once	TGTGCCAGCAGCTTAGCGGGAGAGGGCACAGATACGCAGTATTTT	CASSLAGEGTDTQYF
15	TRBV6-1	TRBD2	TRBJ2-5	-	TGTGCCAGCAGGGACGCGGGGGGCCCCGGGGAGACCCAGTACTTC	CASRDAGGPGETQYF
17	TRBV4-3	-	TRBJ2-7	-	TGCGCCAGCAGCCAAGAGGTTTCCGGGTATAGAATATACGAGCAGTACTTC	CASSQEVSGYRIYEQYF
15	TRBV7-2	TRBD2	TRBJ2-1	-	TGTGCCAGCAGCTCAGAGCGGGGTCAGGGTAATGAGCAGTTCTTC	CASSSERGQGNEQFF
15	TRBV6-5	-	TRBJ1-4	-	TGTGCCAGCAGTTACTCGAGACAGAATAATGAAAAACTGTTTTTT	CASSYSRQNNEKLFF
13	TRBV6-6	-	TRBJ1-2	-	TGTGCCAGCACCTTCGAGGGAATCTATGGCTACACCTTC	CASTFEGIYGYTF
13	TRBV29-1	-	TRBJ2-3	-	TGCAGCGTTGAAGAGAACACCCGAACGGGGCAGTATTTT	CSVEENTRTGQYF
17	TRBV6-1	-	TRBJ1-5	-	TGTGCCAGCAGTGAACTCCGGGGCCCACGGGGCAATCAGCCCCAGCATTTT	CASSELRGPRGNQPQHF
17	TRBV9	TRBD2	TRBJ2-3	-	TGTGCCAGCAGCGTAGGTTTAGCGGGAACTTACACAGATACGCAGTATTTT	CASSVGLAGTYTDTQYF
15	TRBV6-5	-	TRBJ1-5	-	TGTGCCAGCAGTTCAAGGGGAGGAGGCAATCAGCCCCAGCATTTT	CASSSRGGGNQPQHF
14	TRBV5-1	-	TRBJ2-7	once	TGCGCCAGCAGCGGGTCCGGGGCCTCCTACGAGCAGTACTTC	CASSGSGASYEQYF
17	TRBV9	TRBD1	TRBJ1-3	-	TGTGCCAGCAGTCCACGGGACAGCGGATTCCCTGGAAACACCATATATTTT	CASSPRDSGFPGNTIYF
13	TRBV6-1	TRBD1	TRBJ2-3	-	TGTGCCAGCTTCTCAGGGGGCCGAGATACGCAGTATTTT	CASFSGGRDTQYF
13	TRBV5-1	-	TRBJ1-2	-	TGCGCCAGCAGCTTGAGGGAGCCGTATGGCTACACCTTC	CASSLREPYGYTF
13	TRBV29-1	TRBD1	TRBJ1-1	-	TGCAGCGGGGGGGACAGGGGGGGAACTGAAGCTTTCTTT	CSGGDRGGTEAFF
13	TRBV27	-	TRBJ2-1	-	TGTGCCAGCAGTTCGAGGCACTACAATGAGCAGTTCTTC	CASSSRHYNEQFF
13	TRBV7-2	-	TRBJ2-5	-	TGTGCCAGCAGCTCCATGTACCAAGAGACCCAGTACTTC	CASSSMYQETQYF
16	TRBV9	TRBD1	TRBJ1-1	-	TGTGCCAGCAGCGTAGGCGCAGGGGGGGTGAACACTGAAGCTTTCTTT	CASSVGAGGVNTEAFF
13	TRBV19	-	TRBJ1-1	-	TGTGCCAGTAGTGAACAGGTGAACACTGAAGCTTTCTTT	CASSEQVNTEAFF
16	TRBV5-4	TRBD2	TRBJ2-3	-	TGTGCCAGCAGCTTACTAGCGGGAGGTTTCACAGATACGCAGTATTTT	CASSLLAGGFTDTQYF
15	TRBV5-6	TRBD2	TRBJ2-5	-	TGTGCCAGCAGCTTGGGACTAGCGGGGCAAGAGACCCAGTACTTC	CASSLGLAGQETQYF
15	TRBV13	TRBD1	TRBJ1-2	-	TGTGCCAGCAGCCTCCGGACAGGGGGGAGGTATGGCTACACCTTC	CASSLRTGGRYGYTF
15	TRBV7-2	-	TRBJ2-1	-	TGTGCCAGCAGCCTTACGGCAGTGTCCAACAATGAGCAGTTCTTC	CASSLTAVSNNEQFF
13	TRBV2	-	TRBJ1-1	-	TGTGCCAGCAGTGGACACCAGAACACTGAAGCTTTCTTT	CASSGHQNTEAFF
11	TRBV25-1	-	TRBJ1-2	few	TGTGCCAGCAGTGAATCGGATGGCTACACCTTC	CASSESDGYTF
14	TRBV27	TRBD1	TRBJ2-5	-	TGTGCCAGCAGGAGTTTAGGGGGCGAAGAGACCCAGTACTTC	CASRSLGGEETQYF
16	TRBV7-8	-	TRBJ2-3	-	TGTGCCAGCAGCCCTCAGGGGCGGTGGGTCACAGATACGCAGTATTTT	CASSPQGRWVTDTQYF
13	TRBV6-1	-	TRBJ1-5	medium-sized	TGTGCCAGCCCGGAACAGGGCAATCAGCCCCAGCATTTT	CASPEQGNQPQHF
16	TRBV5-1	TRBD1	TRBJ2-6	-	TGCGCCAGCAGCTTTAATCAGGGGGCCGGGGCCAACGTCCTGACTTTC	CASSFNQGAGANVLTF
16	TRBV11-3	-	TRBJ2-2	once	TGTGCCAGCAGCTCGCTGGCCGGATCGAACACCGGGGAGCTGTTTTTT	CASSSLAGSNTGELFF
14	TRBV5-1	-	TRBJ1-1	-	TGCGCCAGCAGCTTTGAACCGAGGGCCACTGAAGCTTTCTTT	CASSFEPRATEAFF
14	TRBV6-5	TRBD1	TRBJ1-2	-	TGTGCCAGCAGTTACGAGGGACAGGGCTATGGCTACACCTTC	CASSYEGQGYGYTF
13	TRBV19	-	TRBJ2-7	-	TGTGCCAGTAGTATAGGTGAGAACTACGAGCAGTACTTC	CASSIGENYEQYF
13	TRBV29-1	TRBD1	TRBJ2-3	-	TGCAGCGCCACGGACAGGCTCGCGGATACGCAGTATTTT	CSATDRLADTQYF
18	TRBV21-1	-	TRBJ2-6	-	TGTGCCAGCAGCAAAGCGGAGGGTCCCAACTCTGGGGCCAACGTCCTGACTTTC	CASSKAEGPNSGANVLTF
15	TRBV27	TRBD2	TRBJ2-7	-	TGTGCCAGCAGTGGTACTAGCGGGAGCTTTGACGAGCAGTACTTC	CASSGTSGSFDEQYF
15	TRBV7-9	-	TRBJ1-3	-	TGTGCCAGCAGCTTAGGGGATCTCTCTGGAAACACCATATATTTT	CASSLGDLSGNTIYF
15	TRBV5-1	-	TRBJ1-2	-	TGCGCCAGCAGCTTGGGGGGACGAGCTAACTATGGCTACACCTTC	CASSLGGRANYGYTF
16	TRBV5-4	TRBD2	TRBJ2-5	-	TGTGCCAGCAGCTTGGTGGGAGGGACCCGAGGGGAGACCCAGTACTTC	CASSLVGGTRGETQYF
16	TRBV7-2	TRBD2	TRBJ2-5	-	TGTGCCAGCAGCTTTTTTAGCGGGGATTCCCGAGGGACCCAGTACTTC	CASSFFSGDSRGTQYF
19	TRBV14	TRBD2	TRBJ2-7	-	TGTGCCAGCAGCCAAGGCTCGGGCACTAGCGGGAGGTCGTCACTCGAGCAGTACTTC	CASSQGSGTSGRSSLEQYF
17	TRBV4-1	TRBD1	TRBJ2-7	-	TGCGCCAGCAGCCAAGTAAGGAGAACAGGGGGAAAGCTGGAGCAGTACTTC	CASSQVRRTGGKLEQYF
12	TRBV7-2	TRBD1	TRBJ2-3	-	TGTGCCAGCAGGAACACACAGGGGACGCAGTATTTT	CASRNTQGTQYF
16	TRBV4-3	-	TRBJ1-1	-	TGCGCCAGCAGCCTTAACGGAGTGGGGGGGGGAACTGAAGCTTTCTTT	CASSLNGVGGGTEAFF
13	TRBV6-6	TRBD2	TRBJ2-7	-	TGTGCCAGCACCCCGGGGAGGGCCAACGAGCAGTACTTC	CASTPGRANEQYF